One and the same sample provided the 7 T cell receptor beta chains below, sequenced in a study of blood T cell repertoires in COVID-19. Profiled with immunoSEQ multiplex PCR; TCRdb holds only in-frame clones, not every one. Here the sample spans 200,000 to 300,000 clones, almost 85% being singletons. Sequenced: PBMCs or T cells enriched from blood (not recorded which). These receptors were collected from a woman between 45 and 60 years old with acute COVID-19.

Here the CDR3 DNA reads TGTGCCAGCAGCACAGGTCGGAACACTGAAGCTTTCTTT. The encoded protein is CASSTGRNTEAFF. The chain is built from TRBV2 and TRBJ1-1; TRBD1 is a possible D gene (5 bases). In germline, CDR1 is SNHLY, CDR2 FYNNEI. The V gene lost 6 bases and the J gene lost 1 base, with 9 bases spanning the gap. The CDR3 totals 13 residues.

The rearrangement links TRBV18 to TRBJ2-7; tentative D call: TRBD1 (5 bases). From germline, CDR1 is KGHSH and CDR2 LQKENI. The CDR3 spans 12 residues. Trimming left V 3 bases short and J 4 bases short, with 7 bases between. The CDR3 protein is CASSPKGYEQYF. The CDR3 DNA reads TGTGCCAGCTCACCCAAGGGGTACGAGCAGTACTTC. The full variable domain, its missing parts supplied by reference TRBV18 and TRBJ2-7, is NAGVMQNPRHLVRRRGQEARLRCSPMKGHSHVYWYRQLPEEGLKFMVYLQKENIIDESGMPKERFSAEFPKEGPSILRIQQVVRGDSAAYFCASSPKGYEQYFGPGTRLTVT.

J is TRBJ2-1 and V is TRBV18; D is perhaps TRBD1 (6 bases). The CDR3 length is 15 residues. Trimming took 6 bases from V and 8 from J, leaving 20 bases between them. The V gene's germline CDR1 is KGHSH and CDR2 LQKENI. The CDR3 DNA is TGTGCCAGCTCTCCAAAACAGGGTAGCAGGGATGAGCAGTTCTTC. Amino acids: CASSPKQGSRDEQFF.

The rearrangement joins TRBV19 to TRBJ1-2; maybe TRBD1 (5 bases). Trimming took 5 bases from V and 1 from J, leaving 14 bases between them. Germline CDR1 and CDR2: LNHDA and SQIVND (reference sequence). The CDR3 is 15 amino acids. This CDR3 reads CASSVFLQGNYGYTF. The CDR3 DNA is TGTGCCAGTAGTGTATTCCTCCAGGGTAACTATGGCTACACCTTC. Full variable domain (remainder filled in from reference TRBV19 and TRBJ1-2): DGGITQSPKYLFRKEGQNVTLSCEQNLNHDAMYWYRQDPGQGLRLIYYSQIVNDFQKGDIAEGYSVSREKKESFPLTVTSAQKNPTAFYLCASSVFLQGNYGYTFGSGTRLTVV.

Here the CDR3 DNA reads TGTGCCAGCAGCTTAAACGCAGGGACAGGCACTGAAGCTTTCTTT. This encodes CASSLNAGTGTEAFF. The chain joins TRBV7-2 to TRBJ1-1; TRBD1 agrees at 8 bases. This CDR3 comprises 15 residues. V lost 2 bases to trimming and J lost 4 bases; unmatched junction nucleotides: 6. Germline CDR1 reads SGHTA; CDR2 reads FQGNSA.

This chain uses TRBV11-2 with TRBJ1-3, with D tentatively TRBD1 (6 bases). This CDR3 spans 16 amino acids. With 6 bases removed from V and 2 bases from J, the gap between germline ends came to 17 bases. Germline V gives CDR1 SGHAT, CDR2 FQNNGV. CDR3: CASSSWTAFAGNTIYF. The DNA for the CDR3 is TGTGCCAGCAGTTCTTGGACAGCATTCGCTGGAAACACCATATATTTT. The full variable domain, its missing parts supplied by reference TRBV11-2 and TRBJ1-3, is EAGVAQSPRYKIIEKRQSVAFWCNPISGHATLYWYQQILGQGPKLLIQFQNNGVVDDSQLPKDRFSAERLKGVDSTLKIQPAKLEDSAVYLCASSSWTAFAGNTIYFGEGSWLTVV.

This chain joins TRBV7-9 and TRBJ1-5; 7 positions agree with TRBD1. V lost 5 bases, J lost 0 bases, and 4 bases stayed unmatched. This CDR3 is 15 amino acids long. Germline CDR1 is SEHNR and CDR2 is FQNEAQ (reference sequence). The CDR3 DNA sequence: TGTGCCAGCAGCCTGACAGGGAGTAGCAATCAGCCCCAGCATTTT. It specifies CASSLTGSSNQPQHF.